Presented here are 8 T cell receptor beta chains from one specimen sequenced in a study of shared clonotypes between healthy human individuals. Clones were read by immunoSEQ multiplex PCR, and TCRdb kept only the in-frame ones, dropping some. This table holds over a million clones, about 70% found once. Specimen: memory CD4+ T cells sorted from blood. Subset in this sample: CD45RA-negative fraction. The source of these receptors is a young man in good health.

The CDR3 is CASSPARPLGTIYF. For the CDR3, the DNA is TGTGCCAGCAGCCCGGCCAGACCTCTGGGCACCATATATTTT. This chain uses TRBV27 with TRBJ1-3; D is ambiguous. CDR1 and CDR2 from the germline V gene are MNHEY and SMNVEV (reference sequence). The CDR3 has 14 residues. V lost 6 bases, J lost 9 bases, and 18 bases lay in between.

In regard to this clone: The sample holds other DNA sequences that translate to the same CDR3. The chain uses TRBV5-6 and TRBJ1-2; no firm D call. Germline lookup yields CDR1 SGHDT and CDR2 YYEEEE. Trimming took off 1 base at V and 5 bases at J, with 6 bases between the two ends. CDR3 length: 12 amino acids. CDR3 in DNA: TGTGCCAGCAGCTTGCGGGATTATGGCTACACCTTC. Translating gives CASSLRDYGYTF.

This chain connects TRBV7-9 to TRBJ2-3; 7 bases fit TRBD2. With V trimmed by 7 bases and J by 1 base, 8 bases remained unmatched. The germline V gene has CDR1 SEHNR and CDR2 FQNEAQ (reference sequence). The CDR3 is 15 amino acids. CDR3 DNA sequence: TGTGCCAGCACCAAGGACGCGGGGGGCACAGATACGCAGTATTTT. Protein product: CASTKDAGGTDTQYF.

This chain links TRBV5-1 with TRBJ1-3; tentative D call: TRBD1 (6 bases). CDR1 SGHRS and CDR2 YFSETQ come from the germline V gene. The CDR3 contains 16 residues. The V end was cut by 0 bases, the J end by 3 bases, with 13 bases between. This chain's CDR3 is CASSLEAGTIGNTIYF. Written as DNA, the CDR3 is TGCGCCAGCAGCTTGGAAGCCGGGACAATTGGAAACACCATATATTTT.

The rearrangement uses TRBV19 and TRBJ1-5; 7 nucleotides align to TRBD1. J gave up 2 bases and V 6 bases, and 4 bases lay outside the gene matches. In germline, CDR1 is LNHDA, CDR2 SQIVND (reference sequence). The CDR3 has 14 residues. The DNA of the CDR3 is TGTGCCAGTAGAAGGCAGGGGGGCAATCAGCCCCAGCATTTT. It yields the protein CASRRQGGNQPQHF.

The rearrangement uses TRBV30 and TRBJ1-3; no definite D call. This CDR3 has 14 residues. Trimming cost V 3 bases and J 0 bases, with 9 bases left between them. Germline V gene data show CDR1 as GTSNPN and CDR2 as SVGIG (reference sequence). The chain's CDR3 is CAWRRLSSGNTIYF. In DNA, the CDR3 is TGTGCCTGGAGACGACTGAGCTCTGGAAACACCATATATTTT.

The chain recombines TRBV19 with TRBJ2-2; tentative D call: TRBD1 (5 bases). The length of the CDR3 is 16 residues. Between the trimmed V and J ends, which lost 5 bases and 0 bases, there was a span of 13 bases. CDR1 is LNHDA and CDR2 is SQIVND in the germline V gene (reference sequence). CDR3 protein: CASSGGAATNTGELFF. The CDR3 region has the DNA TGTGCCAGTAGTGGTGGGGCCGCAACGAACACCGGGGAGCTGTTTTTT. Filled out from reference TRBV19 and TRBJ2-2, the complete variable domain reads DGGITQSPKYLFRKEGQNVTLSCEQNLNHDAMYWYRQDPGQGLRLIYYSQIVNDFQKGDIAEGYSVSREKKESFPLTVTSAQKNPTAFYLCASSGGAATNTGELFFGEGSRLTVL.

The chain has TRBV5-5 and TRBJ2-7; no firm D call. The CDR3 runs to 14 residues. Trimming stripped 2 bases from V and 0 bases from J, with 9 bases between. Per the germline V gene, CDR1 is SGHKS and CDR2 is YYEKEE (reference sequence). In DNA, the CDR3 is TGTGCCAGCAGCTTCAACGGACCCTCCTACGAGCAGTACTTC. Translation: CASSFNGPSYEQYF.